This T cell receptor (beta chain) was recorded in a study of T cell responses to AZD1222 COVID-19 vaccine. Study-wide points: Spike-specific TCR repertoires showed rising breadth and depth after two AZD1222 doses. Clonal diversity was possibly underestimated, and the donors were mostly white British, with more females.

The data were produced by immunoSEQ multiplex PCR, yet TCRdb's version contains in-frame clones alone and is incomplete. This table has about 120,000 clones, more than 70% appearing once. The CDR3 loop spans 14 amino acids. Trimming removed 5 bases at V and 5 bases at J, with 13 bases between. Germline V gives CDR1 SGHAT, CDR2 FQNNGV. A remark on this clone: Antigen specificity is unknown.

V gene TRBV11-2 combines with J gene TRBJ2-1, with D maybe TRBD2 (7 bases). The sample here was peripheral blood, taken on day 0 of AZD1222 vaccination. This receptor was identified in an adult in good health. CDR3 protein: CASSLWEGDNEQFF. In DNA, the CDR3 is TGTGCCAGCAGCCTTTGGGAGGGGGACAATGAGCAGTTCTTC.